These T cell receptor beta chains were read from a single sample in a study of blood T cell repertoires in COVID-19. The assay was immunoSEQ multiplex PCR, and TCRdb's table has in-frame clones only and misses some. The sample shows fewer than 400,000 clones, 80% to 90% of them seen only once. The sequenced sample consisted of PBMCs or T cells enriched from blood (not recorded which). The receptor source for this set is a man aged 25 to 40 who had recovered from COVID-19. The CDR3 runs from the conserved cysteine through the conserved F or W. The D gene is left open where the match is weak. Expanded clones get a size class; other rows say once, few or many, or leave the size out.

D gene,V gene,CDR3 length,clone size,J gene,CDR3 protein,CDR3 DNA
-,TRBV7-9,16,-,TRBJ1-4,CASSLARRLTNEKLFF,TGTGCCAGCAGCTTAGCACGCAGGCTAACTAATGAAAAACTGTTTTTT
TRBD1,TRBV4-2,15,-,TRBJ2-5,CASSQSTGVDETQYF,TGTGCCAGCAGCCAATCGACAGGGGTCGACGAGACCCAGTACTTC
TRBD2,TRBV11-1,15,-,TRBJ2-3,CASSFGTSGGDTQYF,TGTGCCAGCAGCTTTGGGACTAGCGGGGGAGATACGCAGTATTTT
-,TRBV24-1,14,-,TRBJ1-2,CATSGRALNYGYTF,TGTGCCACCAGTGGCAGGGCCCTTAACTATGGCTACACCTTC
TRBD1,TRBV6-2/TRBV6-3,15,-,TRBJ1-5,CASSPGQIYNQPQHF,TGTGCCAGCAGTCCGGGACAGATCTACAATCAGCCCCAGCATTTT
TRBD1,TRBV7-6,14,-,TRBJ1-1,CASSATGARTEAFF,TGTGCCAGCAGCGCGACAGGGGCGAGGACTGAAGCTTTCTTT
-,TRBV9,14,-,TRBJ1-6,CASSVQGSNSPLHF,TGTGCCAGCAGCGTACAGGGGAGTAATTCACCCCTCCACTTT
TRBD1,TRBV19,14,-,TRBJ1-6,CASSPPGQGSPLHF,TGTGCCAGTAGTCCTCCGGGACAGGGTTCACCCCTCCACTTT
-,TRBV5-5,16,-,TRBJ1-2,CASSFGPTGPFYGYTF,TGTGCCAGCAGCTTTGGTCCGACAGGACCCTTCTATGGCTACACCTTC
-,TRBV3-1/TRBV3-2,13,few,TRBJ1-2,CASSQRGNYGYTF,TGTGCCAGCAGCCAACGGGGGAACTATGGCTACACCTTC
TRBD1,TRBV11-3,13,-,TRBJ2-2,CASSRQGARELFF,TGTGCCAGCAGCCGACAGGGGGCTCGGGAGCTGTTTTTT
TRBD2,TRBV4-2,16,-,TRBJ2-5,CASSQGLADQEETQYF,TGTGCCAGCAGCCAAGGACTAGCGGACCAAGAAGAGACCCAGTACTTC
TRBD2,TRBV7-2,14,-,TRBJ2-3,CASSPSGNTDTQYF,TGTGCCAGCAGCCCTAGCGGGAACACAGATACGCAGTATTTT
TRBD2,TRBV5-4,17,-,TRBJ2-3,CASKAITAGGGTDTQYF,TGTGCCAGCAAAGCTATCACAGCCGGGGGGGGCACAGATACGCAGTATTTT
-,TRBV4-3,17,-,TRBJ1-1,CASSQAVTLGGGTEAFF,TGCGCCAGCAGCCAAGCCGTCACATTGGGGGGGGGCACTGAAGCTTTCTTT
TRBD1,TRBV5-1,15,-,TRBJ1-3,CASSADRGAGNTIYF,TGCGCCAGCAGCGCAGACAGGGGAGCTGGAAACACCATATATTTT
-,TRBV27,13,few,TRBJ1-1,CASSIERDTEAFF,TGTGCCAGCAGTATTGAACGGGACACTGAAGCTTTCTTT
TRBD1,TRBV18,18,-,TRBJ1-3,CASSPVTSTGTDVGTIYF,TGTGCCAGCTCACCGGTGACATCAACCGGGACAGATGTTGGTACCATATATTTT
-,TRBV5-1,15,few,TRBJ1-4,CASSLGTVSGEKLFF,TGCGCCAGCAGCTTGGGGACAGTCTCGGGTGAAAAACTGTTTTTT
TRBD1,TRBV9,14,-,TRBJ2-7,CASSPGTGVYEQYF,TGTGCCAGCAGCCCGGGGACAGGGGTCTACGAGCAGTACTTC
-,TRBV11-3,12,-,TRBJ1-1,CASSLEVGAAFF,TGTGCCAGCAGCTTAGAAGTGGGGGCGGCTTTCTTT
TRBD1,TRBV4-1,18,-,TRBJ2-3,CASSQDLGQRTYTDTQYF,TGCGCCAGCAGCCAAGATCTGGGACAGAGAACCTACACAGATACGCAGTATTTT
-,TRBV9,13,-,TRBJ2-5,CASSVAPRETQYF,TGTGCCAGCAGCGTCGCCCCGAGGGAGACCCAGTACTTC
TRBD1,TRBV6-5,13,-,TRBJ2-7,CATIRQGTYEQYF,TGTGCCACCATTAGACAGGGAACCTACGAGCAGTACTTC
TRBD2,TRBV10-3,17,once,TRBJ2-3,CAISDITAGGSTDTQYF,TGTGCCATCAGTGATATCACGGCGGGGGGGAGCACAGATACGCAGTATTTT
-,TRBV5-8,13,-,TRBJ1-1,CASSPDGQRGEVF,TGTGCCAGCAGCCCCGATGGCCAGCGGGGGGAAGTATTT
-,TRBV10-2,17,few,TRBJ2-6,CASSDPRGGPWANVLTF,TGCGCCAGCAGTGATCCGAGGGGGGGCCCCTGGGCCAACGTCCTGACTTTC
-,TRBV6-5,15,-,TRBJ1-2,CASFRRDGPKGGYTF,TGTGCCAGCTTCAGACGGGATGGGCCAAAAGGAGGCTACACCTTC
-,TRBV6-2/TRBV6-3,14,-,TRBJ1-5,CASSYSDSAGPQHF,TGTGCCAGCAGTTACTCCGACTCCGCGGGGCCCCAGCATTTT
-,TRBV5-1,14,-,TRBJ2-7,CASSNRVRGSEQYF,TGCGCCAGCAGCAACCGGGTTCGCGGTTCCGAGCAGTACTTC
-,TRBV5-1,15,-,TRBJ1-1,CASSLAGELNTEAFF,TGCGCCAGCAGCTTGGCCGGGGAATTGAACACTGAAGCTTTCTTT
TRBD1,TRBV5-6,13,-,TRBJ2-7,CASSRQGVNEQYF,TGTGCCAGCAGCCGACAGGGGGTTAACGAGCAGTACTTC
-,TRBV5-1,15,-,TRBJ2-7,CASSLGLSFSSEQYF,TGCGCCAGCAGCTTGGGCTTAAGTTTTAGTAGCGAGCAGTACTTC
-,TRBV19,15,once,TRBJ1-2,CASSILGQSNYGYTF,TGTGCCAGTAGTATCCTAGGACAGTCTAACTATGGCTACACCTTC
-,TRBV6-5,15,few,TRBJ1-2,CASSSGTLANYGYTF,TGTGCCAGCAGTTCCGGGACACTGGCTAACTATGGCTACACCTTC
TRBD1,TRBV5-1,19,-,TRBJ2-2,CASSPMKRTGLANTGELFF,TGCGCCAGCAGCCCCATGAAGAGGACAGGACTCGCGAACACCGGGGAGCTGTTTTTT
TRBD1,TRBV9,14,once,TRBJ1-2,CASSVTGGAYGYTF,TGTGCCAGCAGCGTCACAGGGGGCGCGTATGGCTACACCTTC
-,TRBV7-9,14,-,TRBJ1-1,CASSLRGPGTEAFF,TGTGCCAGCAGCTTACGAGGGCCGGGCACTGAAGCTTTCTTT
TRBD1,TRBV5-1,15,-,TRBJ2-1,CASSPGQGLGNEQFF,TGCGCCAGCAGCCCGGGACAGGGGTTGGGCAATGAGCAGTTCTTC
-,TRBV5-6,14,-,TRBJ2-7,CASSFRGELYEQYF,TGTGCCAGCAGCTTCAGGGGGGAACTCTACGAGCAGTACTTC
TRBD1,TRBV2,17,once,TRBJ2-7,CASSKGQGIGRAYEQYF,TGTGCCAGCAGTAAAGGACAGGGAATAGGGAGAGCCTACGAGCAGTACTTC
-,TRBV18,14,-,TRBJ1-3,CASSPGGGGNTIYF,TGTGCCAGCTCACCAGGGGGCGGTGGAAACACCATATATTTT
TRBD1,TRBV19,15,-,TRBJ1-5,CASSLRGPPDQPQHF,TGTGCCAGTAGCCTCAGGGGGCCCCCCGATCAGCCCCAGCATTTT
TRBD1,TRBV11-2,15,once,TRBJ2-7,CASSPDRGISYEQYF,TGTGCCAGCAGCCCCGACAGGGGGATCTCCTACGAGCAGTACTTC
TRBD2,TRBV6-4,14,-,TRBJ2-3,CASSDGGGTDTQYF,TGTGCCAGCAGTGACGGGGGGGGCACAGATACGCAGTATTTT
TRBD1,TRBV5-1,14,-,TRBJ1-4,CASSLTGGNEKLFF,TGCGCCAGCAGCTTGACAGGGGGTAATGAAAAACTGTTTTTT
TRBD1,TRBV2,15,few,TRBJ2-3,CASSPRGQGTDTQYF,TGTGCCAGCAGCCCCAGGGGACAGGGCACAGATACGCAGTATTTT